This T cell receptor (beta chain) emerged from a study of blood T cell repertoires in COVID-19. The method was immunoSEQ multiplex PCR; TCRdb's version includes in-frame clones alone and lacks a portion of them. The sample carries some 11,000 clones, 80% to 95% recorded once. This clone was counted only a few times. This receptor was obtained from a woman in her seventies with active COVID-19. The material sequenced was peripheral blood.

CDR3 region: CASSLGIGGQPQHF. The DNA for the CDR3 is TGTGCCAGCAGCTTAGGGATAGGAGGGCAGCCCCAGCATTTT. The J gene is TRBJ1-5, the V gene TRBV7-9; D gene unclear. CDR3 size: 14 residues. Deletions cut 1 base from V and 7 bases from J, with 11 bases between. CDR1 is SEHNR and CDR2 is FQNEAQ in the germline V gene (reference sequence).